This T cell receptor (beta chain) was observed in a study of blood T cell repertoires in COVID-19. Per the original data handling: Reference gene primer amplification in the assay estimated nucleated cell counts. Measured with immunoSEQ multiplex PCR; TCRdb has only the in-frame clones, and not every one. V, J and clone size reflect that table, while D and trimming were determined from the DNA. The sample lists about 160,000 clones; approximately 77% were seen once. This clonotype was obtained from a woman of 80 years or more with active or convalescent COVID-19. The specimen sequenced was peripheral blood.

The CDR3 sequence is CASSSAGGRSNEKLFF. DNA of the CDR3: TGTGCCAGCAGTTCGGCGGGGGGCAGATCTAATGAAAAACTGTTTTTT. This sequence joins TRBV28 and TRBJ1-4, with D possibly TRBD1 on 6 matching bases. Looked up from germline, CDR1 is MDHEN and CDR2 is SYDVKM. The V and J ends lost 4 bases and 3 bases respectively, with 15 bases between them. This CDR3 region has 16 residues. Based on the CDR3 plus reference TRBV28 and TRBJ1-4, the full variable domain is DVKVTQSSRYLVKRTGEKVFLECVQDMDHENMFWYRQDPGLGLRLIYFSYDVKMKEKGDIPEGYSVSREKKERFSLILESASTNQTSMYLCASSSAGGRSNEKLFFGSGTQLSVL.